This TCR beta chain derives from a study of T cell responses to AZD1222 COVID-19 vaccine. Sequenced by immunoSEQ multiplex PCR; TCRdb stores in-frame clones only, minus some. The sample consists of approximately 190,000 clones, around 86% of them appearing once. The CDR3 runs to 14 residues. As for this clone: No antigen is known for it.

Study outcomes and limitations: Vaccine-associated CD4 TCRs spanned spike, dominant at 160-218 and 743-854. Spike-specific TCR breadth and depth went up after people got two AZD1222 doses. Reportedly, nearly half of unique spike TCRs recognized epitopes outside B.1.351/B.1.1.7 mutations. None of the repertoires were sampled until the peak T cell response had passed.

The V call is TRBV21-1, the J call TRBJ1-2; the table gives TRBD1 as D, unverified against the DNA. TRBV21-1 is noted as a pseudogene. The sequence was collected from an adult in good health. Sequencing was performed on peripheral blood, taken on day 0 of MenACWY control vaccination. The CDR3 region is CASWGTGGFVGYTF. DNA for the CDR3: TGTGCCAGCTGGGGGACAGGGGGCTTTGTTGGCTACACCTTC.